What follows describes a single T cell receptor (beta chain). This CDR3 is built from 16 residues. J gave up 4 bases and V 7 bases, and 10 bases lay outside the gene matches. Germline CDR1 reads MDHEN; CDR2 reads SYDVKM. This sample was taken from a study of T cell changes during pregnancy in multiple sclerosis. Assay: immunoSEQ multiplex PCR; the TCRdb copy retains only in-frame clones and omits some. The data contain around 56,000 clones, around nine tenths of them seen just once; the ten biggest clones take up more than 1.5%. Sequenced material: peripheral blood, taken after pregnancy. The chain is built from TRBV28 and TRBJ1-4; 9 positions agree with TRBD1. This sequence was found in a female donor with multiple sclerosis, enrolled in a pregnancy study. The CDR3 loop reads CASKPGQGFVNEKLFF. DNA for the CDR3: TGTGCCAGCAAGCCGGGACAGGGCTTTGTTAATGAAAAACTGTTTTTT.